The clone carrying this T cell receptor (beta chain) was seen just once. The method was immunoSEQ multiplex PCR; TCRdb's version includes in-frame clones alone and lacks a portion of them. The data hold 20,000 to 30,000 clones, with less than 95% observed a single time. Time point specified: 12 to 13 months of natalizumab therapy. There are 16 residues in the CDR3. Germline V gene sequence: CDR1 SGDLS, CDR2 YYNGEE. The V gene lost 4 bases and the J gene lost 1 base, with 17 bases spanning the gap. The sample is drawn from a study of multiple sclerosis patients with progressive multifocal leukoencephalopathy.

The sequence derives from a man between 25 and 39 years old with multiple sclerosis. This rearrangement joins TRBV9 to TRBJ1-1; D possibly corresponds to TRBD1 (5 bases). Sequencing used PBMCs, obtained from a patient treated with natalizumab. The CDR3 DNA reads as TGTGCCAGCAGCCCGCGAAGAGAGGGGCCGAACACTGAAGCTTTCTTT. It codes for CASSPRREGPNTEAFF.